These T cell receptor beta chains were read from a single sample in a study of shared clonotypes between healthy human individuals. Clones were sequenced by immunoSEQ multiplex PCR, and TCRdb holds only the in-frame ones, with some missing. The table lists over 2 million clones, 85% to 95% of them singletons. The sequencing sample was made of naive CD4+ T cells from PBMCs. These TCRs come from a man younger than 30 in good health. Some clones in this sample may be carry-over from other donors' samples. Both conserved end residues are part of each CDR3. The D gene is left open where the match is weak. Clone size is shown for a subset of rows, as once, few, many or a class of expanded clone.

>TRBD1|TRBJ1-2|NA|TRBV28
CASSPGDRNYGYTF
TGTGCCAGCAGTCCAGGGGACAGAAACTATGGCTACACCTTC
>TRBD2|TRBJ2-2|once|TRBV7-2
CASSLGLAGLPNTGELFF
TGTGCCAGCAGCCTCGGACTAGCGGGACTACCGAACACCGGGGAGCTGTTTTTT
>NA|TRBJ2-3|NA|TRBV11-2
CASSLPSTDTQYF
TGTGCCAGCAGCCTACCTTCGACAGATACGCAGTATTTT
>NA|TRBJ2-1|NA|TRBV9
CASSLPSSNEQFF
TGTGCCAGCAGCCTCCCATCTAGCAATGAGCAGTTCTTC
>NA|TRBJ1-1|NA|TRBV6-5
CASSTARGAPGEAFF
TGTGCCAGCAGTACGGCACGGGGGGCGCCGGGTGAAGCTTTCTTT
>NA|TRBJ1-1|NA|TRBV2
CASSEIFGGASEAFF
TGTGCCAGCAGTGAAATCTTTGGGGGCGCGAGTGAAGCTTTCTTT
>TRBD2|TRBJ2-7|NA|TRBV28
CASSTSGSLLEQYF
TGTGCCAGCAGTACTAGCGGGAGCCTCCTCGAGCAGTACTTC
>TRBD2|TRBJ2-1|NA|TRBV4-1
CASSQETSGRSEQFF
TGCGCCAGCAGCCAGGAGACTAGCGGGAGATCTGAGCAGTTCTTC
>NA|TRBJ2-7|NA|TRBV6-5
CASSSGPGGEQYF
TGTGCCAGCAGTTCCGGACCGGGTGGCGAGCAGTACTTC
>NA|TRBJ2-7|NA|TRBV5-6
CASSFWSYEQYF
TGTGCCAGCAGCTTCTGGAGCTACGAGCAGTACTTC
>TRBD2|TRBJ2-5|NA|TRBV7-9
CASSLWREGPETQYF
TGTGCCAGCAGCTTATGGCGGGAGGGCCCAGAGACCCAGTACTTC
>NA|TRBJ1-1|NA|TRBV6-1
CASSEVFGGSAEAFF
TGTGCCAGCAGTGAAGTATTTGGGGGTAGCGCTGAAGCTTTCTTT
>NA|TRBJ2-7|NA|TRBV6-1
CAPRGDPYEQYF
TGTGCCCCCCGCGGGGACCCCTACGAGCAGTACTTC
>NA|TRBJ1-1|NA|TRBV7-2
CASSLRGENTEAFF
TGTGCCAGCAGCTTAAGGGGGGAGAACACTGAAGCTTTCTTT
>NA|TRBJ1-1|NA|TRBV18
CASSTIMNTEAFF
TGTGCCAGCTCAACTATTATGAACACTGAAGCTTTCTTT
>NA|TRBJ2-4|NA|TRBV7-2
CASSLAVGGSGKNIQYF
TGTGCCAGCAGCTTAGCTGTAGGGGGGAGCGGCAAAAACATTCAGTACTTC
>TRBD2|TRBJ2-7|NA|TRBV18
CASSVAASGTEQYF
TGTGCCAGCTCGGTGGCGGCCAGCGGGACCGAGCAGTACTTC
>NA|TRBJ1-4|NA|TRBV2
CASSSRSNEKLFF
TGTGCCAGCAGTTCTCGATCTAATGAAAAACTGTTTTTT
>NA|TRBJ1-3|NA|TRBV5-4
CASSLRGGNTIYF
TGTGCCAGCAGCTTGAGGGGTGGAAACACCATATATTTT
>NA|TRBJ2-4|NA|TRBV27
CASSLGGLLAKNIQYF
TGTGCCAGCAGTTTAGGGGGTTTACTAGCCAAAAACATTCAGTACTTC
>TRBD2|TRBJ2-2|NA|TRBV9
CASSKREGNTGELFF
TGTGCCAGCAGCAAGCGGGAGGGGAACACCGGGGAGCTGTTTTTT
>NA|TRBJ2-4|NA|TRBV7-3
CASSLQRGPGNIQYF
TGTGCCAGCAGCTTACAAAGGGGCCCGGGAAACATTCAGTACTTC
>NA|TRBJ1-1|NA|TRBV9
CASSVLGLVQNTEAFF
TGTGCCAGCAGCGTATTGGGCTTGGTTCAGAACACTGAAGCTTTCTTT
>NA|TRBJ1-5|once|TRBV19
CASSIKGRDQPQHF
TGTGCCAGTAGTATTAAGGGGAGGGATCAGCCCCAGCATTTT
>NA|TRBJ2-2|NA|TRBV7-9
CASSGIPGGTNTGELFF
TGTGCCAGCAGCGGAATCCCAGGAGGCACGAACACCGGGGAGCTGTTTTTT
>NA|TRBJ2-5|NA|TRBV27
CASSFGQGGGKTQYF
TGTGCCAGCAGTTTCGGTCAGGGTGGAGGGAAGACCCAGTACTTC
>NA|TRBJ2-3|once|TRBV7-9
CASTLAGAEDTQYF
TGTGCCAGCACCCTCGCGGGGGCTGAAGATACGCAGTATTTT
>TRBD1|TRBJ1-4|few|TRBV5-8
CASSLYGTDEKLFF
TGTGCCAGCAGCTTGTACGGGACAGATGAAAAACTGTTTTTT
>TRBD1|TRBJ2-2|NA|TRBV5-6
CASRSRGKTGELFF
TGTGCCAGCAGGTCCAGGGGGAAAACCGGGGAGCTGTTTTTT
>TRBD1|TRBJ2-5|NA|TRBV6-5
CASSSGTAQETQYF
TGTGCCAGCAGTTCCGGGACAGCCCAAGAGACCCAGTACTTC
>NA|TRBJ1-2|NA|TRBV6-5
CASSYGRGNYGYTF
TGTGCCAGCAGTTACGGGAGGGGTAACTATGGCTACACCTTC
>NA|TRBJ2-5|NA|TRBV5-4
CASNLRGGETQYF
TGTGCCAGCAACTTAAGGGGGGGGGAGACCCAGTACTTC
>NA|TRBJ2-2|NA|TRBV30
CASRGQANTGELFF
TGTGCCTCCAGGGGCCAAGCGAACACCGGGGAGCTGTTTTTT
>TRBD2|TRBJ2-1|NA|TRBV5-1
CASSLEAGVYNEQFF
TGCGCCAGCAGCTTGGAAGCGGGAGTATACAATGAGCAGTTCTTC
>NA|TRBJ2-7|NA|TRBV19
CASSIGVWPSYEQYF
TGTGCCAGTAGTATAGGGGTATGGCCCTCCTACGAGCAGTACTTC
>TRBD1|TRBJ2-7|few|TRBV6-1
CASIRKGGQSYEQYF
TGTGCCAGCATTCGAAAAGGGGGCCAGAGCTACGAGCAGTACTTC
>NA|TRBJ1-3|NA|TRBV7-2
CASSEGLKNTIYF
TGTGCCAGCAGCGAGGGGTTGAAAAACACCATATATTTT
>TRBD1|TRBJ1-2|NA|TRBV7-2
CASNPQGAYGYTF
TGTGCCAGCAACCCACAGGGGGCCTATGGCTACACCTTC
>TRBD2|TRBJ2-1|NA|TRBV28
CASRSGGGPYNEQFF
TGTGCCAGCAGATCGGGCGGGGGGCCGTACAATGAGCAGTTCTTC
>NA|TRBJ1-1|NA|TRBV27
CASSFRRDTEAFF
TGTGCCAGCAGTTTTCGCAGGGACACTGAAGCTTTCTTT